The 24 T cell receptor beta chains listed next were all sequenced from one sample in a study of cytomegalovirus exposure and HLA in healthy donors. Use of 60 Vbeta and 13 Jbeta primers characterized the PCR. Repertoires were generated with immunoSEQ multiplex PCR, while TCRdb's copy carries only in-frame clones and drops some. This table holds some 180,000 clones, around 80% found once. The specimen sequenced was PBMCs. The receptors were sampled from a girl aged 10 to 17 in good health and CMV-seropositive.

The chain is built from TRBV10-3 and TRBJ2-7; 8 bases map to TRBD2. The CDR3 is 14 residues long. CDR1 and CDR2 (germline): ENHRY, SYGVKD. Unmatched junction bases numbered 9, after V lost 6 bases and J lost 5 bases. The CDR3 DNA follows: TGTGCCATCAGCCAGGGTGAGCGGGAGCACGAGCAGTACTTC. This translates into CAISQGEREHEQYF.

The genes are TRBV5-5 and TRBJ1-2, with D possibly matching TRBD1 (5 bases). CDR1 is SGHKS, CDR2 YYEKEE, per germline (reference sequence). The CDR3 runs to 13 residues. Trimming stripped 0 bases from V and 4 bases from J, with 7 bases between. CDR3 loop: CASSLVGAYGYTF. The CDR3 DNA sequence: TGTGCCAGCAGCTTGGTTGGGGCCTATGGCTACACCTTC.

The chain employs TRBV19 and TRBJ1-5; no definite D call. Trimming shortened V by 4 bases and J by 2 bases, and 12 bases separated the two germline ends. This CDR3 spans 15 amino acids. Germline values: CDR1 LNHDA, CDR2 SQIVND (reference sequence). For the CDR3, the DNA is TGTGCCAGTAGTAGACTTCTCGGTGGCAATCAGCCCCAGCATTTT. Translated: CASSRLLGGNQPQHF.

DNA for the CDR3: TGTGCCTGGAGTACGGAACCAACAGGCGAGCAGTACTTC. Encoded protein: CAWSTEPTGEQYF. This rearrangement joins TRBV30 to TRBJ2-7; tentatively, D is TRBD1 (5 bases). Between the trimmed V and J ends, which lost 2 bases and 6 bases, there was a span of 14 bases. CDR3 length: 13 residues. Germline V gene sequence: CDR1 GTSNPN, CDR2 SVGIG (reference sequence).

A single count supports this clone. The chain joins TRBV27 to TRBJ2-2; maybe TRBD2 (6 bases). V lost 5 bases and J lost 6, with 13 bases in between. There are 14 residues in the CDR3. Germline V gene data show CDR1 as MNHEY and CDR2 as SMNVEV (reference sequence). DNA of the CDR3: TGTGCCAGCAGTCCCCTTTGGGGGGCCGGGGAGCTGTTTTTT. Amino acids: CASSPLWGAGELFF.

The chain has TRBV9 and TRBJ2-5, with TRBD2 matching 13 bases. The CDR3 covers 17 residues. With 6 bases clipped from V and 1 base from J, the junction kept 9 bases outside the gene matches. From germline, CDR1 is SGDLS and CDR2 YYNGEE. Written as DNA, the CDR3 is TGTGCCAGCAACAACCCCGGACTAGCGGGAGCCCAAGAGACCCAGTACTTC. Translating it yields CASNNPGLAGAQETQYF.

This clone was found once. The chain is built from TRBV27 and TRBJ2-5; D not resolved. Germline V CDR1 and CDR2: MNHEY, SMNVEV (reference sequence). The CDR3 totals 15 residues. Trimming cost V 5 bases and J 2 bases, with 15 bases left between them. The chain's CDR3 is CASSPLMAVQETQYF. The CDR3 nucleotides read TGTGCCAGCAGTCCCCTCATGGCGGTGCAAGAGACCCAGTACTTC.

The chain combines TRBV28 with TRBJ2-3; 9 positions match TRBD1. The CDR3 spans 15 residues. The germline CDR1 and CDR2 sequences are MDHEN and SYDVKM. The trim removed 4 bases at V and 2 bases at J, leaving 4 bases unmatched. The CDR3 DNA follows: TGTGCCAGCAGTTCAAGGACAGGGGTCACAGATACGCAGTATTTT. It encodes CASSSRTGVTDTQYF.

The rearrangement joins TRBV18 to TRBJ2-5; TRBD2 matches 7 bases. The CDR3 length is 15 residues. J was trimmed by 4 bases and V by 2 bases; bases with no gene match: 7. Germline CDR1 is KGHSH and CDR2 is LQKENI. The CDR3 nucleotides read TGTGCCAGCTCACCATTGCGGGAGAGTCCAGAGACCCAGTACTTC. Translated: CASSPLRESPETQYF. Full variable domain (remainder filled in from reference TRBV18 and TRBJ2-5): NAGVMQNPRHLVRRRGQEARLRCSPMKGHSHVYWYRQLPEEGLKFMVYLQKENIIDESGMPKERFSAEFPKEGPSILRIQQVVRGDSAAYFCASSPLRESPETQYFGPGTRLLVL.

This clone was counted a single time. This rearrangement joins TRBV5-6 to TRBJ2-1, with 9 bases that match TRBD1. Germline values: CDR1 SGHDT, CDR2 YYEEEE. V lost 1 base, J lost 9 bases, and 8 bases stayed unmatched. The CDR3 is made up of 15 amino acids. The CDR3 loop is CASSLTGGAVLEQFF. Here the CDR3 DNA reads TGTGCCAGCAGCTTGACAGGGGGCGCGGTGCTTGAGCAGTTCTTC.

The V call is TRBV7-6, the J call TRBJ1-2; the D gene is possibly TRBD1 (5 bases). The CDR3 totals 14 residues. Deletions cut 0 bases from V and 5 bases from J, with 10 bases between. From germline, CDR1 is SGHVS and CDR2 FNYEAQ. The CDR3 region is CASSLAYGGYGYTF. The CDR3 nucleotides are TGTGCCAGCAGCTTAGCGTACGGGGGGTATGGCTACACCTTC. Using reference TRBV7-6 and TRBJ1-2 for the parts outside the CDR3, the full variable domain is GAGVSQSPRYKVTKRGQDVALRCDPISGHVSLYWYRQALGQGPEFLTYFNYEAQQDKSGLPNDRFSAERPEGSISTLTIQRTEQRDSAMYRCASSLAYGGYGYTFGSGTRLTVV.

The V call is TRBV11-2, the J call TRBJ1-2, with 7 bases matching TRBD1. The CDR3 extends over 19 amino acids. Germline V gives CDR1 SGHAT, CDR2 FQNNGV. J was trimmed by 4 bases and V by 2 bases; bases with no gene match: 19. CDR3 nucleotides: TGTGCCAGCAGCTTAAGTGGCGCGAGGACAGGCGACCTTTCCTATGGCTACACCTTC. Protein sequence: CASSLSGARTGDLSYGYTF. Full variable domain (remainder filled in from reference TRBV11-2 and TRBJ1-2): EAGVAQSPRYKIIEKRQSVAFWCNPISGHATLYWYQQILGQGPKLLIQFQNNGVVDDSQLPKDRFSAERLKGVDSTLKIQPAKLEDSAVYLCASSLSGARTGDLSYGYTFGSGTRLTVV.

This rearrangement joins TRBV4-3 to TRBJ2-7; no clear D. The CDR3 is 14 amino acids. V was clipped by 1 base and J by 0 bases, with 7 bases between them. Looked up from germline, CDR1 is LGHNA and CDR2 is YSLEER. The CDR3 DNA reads TGCGCCAGCAGCCAAGCGGTCCTCTCCTACGAGCAGTACTTC. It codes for CASSQAVLSYEQYF.

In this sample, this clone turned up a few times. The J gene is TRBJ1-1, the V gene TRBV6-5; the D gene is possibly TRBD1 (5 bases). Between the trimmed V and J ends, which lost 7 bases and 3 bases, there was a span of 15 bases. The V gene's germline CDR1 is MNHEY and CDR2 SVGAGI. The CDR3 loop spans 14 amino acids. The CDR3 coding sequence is TGTGCCAGCACCACGGACACGGGGGACACTGAAGCTTTCTTT. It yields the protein CASTTDTGDTEAFF.

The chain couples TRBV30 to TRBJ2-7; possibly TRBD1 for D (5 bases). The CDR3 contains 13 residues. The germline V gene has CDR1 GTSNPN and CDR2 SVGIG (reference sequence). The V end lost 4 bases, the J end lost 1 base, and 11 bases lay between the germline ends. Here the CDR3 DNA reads TGTGCCTGGACCCTGGACAAGTCCTACGAGCAGTACTTC. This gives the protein CAWTLDKSYEQYF. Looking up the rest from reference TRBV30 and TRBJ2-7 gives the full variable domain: SQTIHQWPATLVQPVGSPLSLECTVEGTSNPNLYWYRQAAGRGLQLLFYSVGIGQISSEVPQNLSASRPQDRQFILSSKKLLLSDSGFYLCAWTLDKSYEQYFGPGTRLTVT.

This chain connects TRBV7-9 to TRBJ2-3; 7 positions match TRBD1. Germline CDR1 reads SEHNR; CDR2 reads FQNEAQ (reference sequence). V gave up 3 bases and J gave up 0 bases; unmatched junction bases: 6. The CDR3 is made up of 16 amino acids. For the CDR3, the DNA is TGTGCCAGCAGCTTTGAGCCACAGGGGAGCACAGATACGCAGTATTTT. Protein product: CASSFEPQGSTDTQYF.

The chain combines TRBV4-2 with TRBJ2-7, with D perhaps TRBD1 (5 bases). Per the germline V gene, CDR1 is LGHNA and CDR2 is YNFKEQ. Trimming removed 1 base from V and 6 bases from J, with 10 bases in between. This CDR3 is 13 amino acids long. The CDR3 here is CASSQVRVGEQYF. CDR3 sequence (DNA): TGTGCCAGCAGCCAAGTCAGGGTTGGCGAGCAGTACTTC.

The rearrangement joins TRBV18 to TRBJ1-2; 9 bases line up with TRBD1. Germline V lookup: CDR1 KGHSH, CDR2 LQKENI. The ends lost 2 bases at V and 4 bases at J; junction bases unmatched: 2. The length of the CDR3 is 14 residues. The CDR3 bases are TGTGCCAGCTCACCAGAGGACAGGGGCTATGGCTACACCTTC. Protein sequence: CASSPEDRGYGYTF. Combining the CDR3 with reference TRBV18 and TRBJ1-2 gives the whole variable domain NAGVMQNPRHLVRRRGQEARLRCSPMKGHSHVYWYRQLPEEGLKFMVYLQKENIIDESGMPKERFSAEFPKEGPSILRIQQVVRGDSAAYFCASSPEDRGYGYTFGSGTRLTVV.

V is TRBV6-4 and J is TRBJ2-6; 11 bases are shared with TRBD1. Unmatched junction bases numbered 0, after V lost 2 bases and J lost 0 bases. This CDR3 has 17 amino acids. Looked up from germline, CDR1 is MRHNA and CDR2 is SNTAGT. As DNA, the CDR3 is TGTGCCAGCAGTGACGGGACAGGGGGCTCTGGGGCCAACGTCCTGACTTTC. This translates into CASSDGTGGSGANVLTF.

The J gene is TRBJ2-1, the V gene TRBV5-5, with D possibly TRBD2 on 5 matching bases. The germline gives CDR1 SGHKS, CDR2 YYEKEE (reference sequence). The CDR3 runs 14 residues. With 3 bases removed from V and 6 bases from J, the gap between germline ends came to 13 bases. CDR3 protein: CASSYGLGPNEQFF. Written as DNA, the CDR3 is TGTGCCAGCAGCTATGGACTCGGCCCCAATGAGCAGTTCTTC.

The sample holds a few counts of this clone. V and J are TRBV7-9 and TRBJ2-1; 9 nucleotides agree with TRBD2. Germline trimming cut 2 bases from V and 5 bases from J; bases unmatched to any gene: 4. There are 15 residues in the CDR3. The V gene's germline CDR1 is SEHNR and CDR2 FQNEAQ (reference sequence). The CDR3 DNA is TGTGCCAGCAGCTTACGTCCTAGCGGGAACAATGAGCAGTTCTTC. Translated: CASSLRPSGNNEQFF.

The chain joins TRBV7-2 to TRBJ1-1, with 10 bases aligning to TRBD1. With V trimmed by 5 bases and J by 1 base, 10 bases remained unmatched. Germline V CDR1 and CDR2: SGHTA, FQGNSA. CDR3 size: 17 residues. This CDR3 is CASSAWDRGEGNTEAFF. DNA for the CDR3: TGTGCCAGCAGCGCCTGGGACAGGGGAGAGGGGAACACTGAAGCTTTCTTT. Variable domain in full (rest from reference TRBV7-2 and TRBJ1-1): GAGVSQSPSNKVTEKGKDVELRCDPISGHTALYWYRQSLGQGLEFLIYFQGNSAPDKSGLPSDRFSAERTGGSVSTLTIQRTQQEDSAVYLCASSAWDRGEGNTEAFFGQGTRLTVV.

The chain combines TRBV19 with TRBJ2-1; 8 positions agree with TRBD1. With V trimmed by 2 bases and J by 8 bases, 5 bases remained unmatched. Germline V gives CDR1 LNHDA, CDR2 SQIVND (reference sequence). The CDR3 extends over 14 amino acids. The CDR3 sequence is CASSITGGSDEQFF. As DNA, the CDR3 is TGTGCCAGTAGTATAACAGGGGGAAGCGATGAGCAGTTCTTC.

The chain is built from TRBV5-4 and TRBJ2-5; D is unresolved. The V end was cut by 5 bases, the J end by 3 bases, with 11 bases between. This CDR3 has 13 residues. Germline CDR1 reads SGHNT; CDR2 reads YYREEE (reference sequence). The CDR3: CASSYDSKETQYF. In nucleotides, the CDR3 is TGTGCCAGCAGTTATGACTCGAAAGAGACCCAGTACTTC. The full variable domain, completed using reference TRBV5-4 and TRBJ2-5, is ETGVTQSPTHLIKTRGQQVTLRCSSQSGHNTVSWYQQALGQGPQFIFQYYREEENGRGNFPPRFSGLQFPNYSSELNVNALELDDSALYLCASSYDSKETQYFGPGTRLLVL.